These 9 T cell receptor beta chains came from one sample sequenced in a study of metastatic and nonmetastatic thyroid tumors. TCRdb reprocessed the PCR reads using MiXCR. In the table there are 75,000 to 95,000 clones, roughly 12% of which are singletons. Patients underwent thyroid surgery, and none had received any treatment before it. Sequenced input: blood. The origin of the receptors is a female donor with papillary thyroid cancer or a benign thyroid nodule (not recorded which). Some clones in this sample may be carry-over from other donors' samples.

This clone has a count of ten or more. The CDR3 nucleotides are TGTGCCAGCAGCTTATCGGGACGCGGGGTCTATGGCTACACCTTC. Translation gives CASSLSGRGVYGYTF. The chain couples TRBV7-9 to TRBJ1-2, with a tentative D call TRBD1 (5 bases). The CDR3 is 15 amino acids. Germline loops: CDR1 SEHNR, CDR2 FQNEAQ (reference sequence). Between the trimmed V and J ends, which lost 2 bases and 4 bases, there was a span of 14 bases.

This clone was counted only a few times. Since a much larger clone is just one base distant, this may be a read error. V gene TRBV6-4 combines with J gene TRBJ1-1; D might be TRBD1 (5 bases). CDR1 is MRHNA, CDR2 SNTAGT, per germline. This CDR3 region has 14 residues. CDR3 protein: CASSANPGNTEAIF. CDR3 nucleotides: TGTGCCAGCAGTGCTAACCCAGGGAACACTGAAGCTATCTTT.

The V call is TRBV12-5, the J call TRBJ2-2; a possible D gene is TRBD2 (6 bases). Trimming left V 1 base short and J 3 bases short, with 9 bases between. Looked up from germline, CDR1 is LGHNT and CDR2 is FRNRAP. This CDR3 contains 15 residues. In DNA form, the CDR3 reads TGTGCTAGTGGTTTGGGATCGGGGGACACCGGGGAGCTGTTTTTT. The encoded protein is CASGLGSGDTGELFF.

This clone was seen repeatedly, ten times or more. The chain is built from TRBV7-6 and TRBJ2-2, with TRBD2 identical over 8 bases. The CDR3 contains 18 residues. The germline CDR1 and CDR2 sequences are SGHVS and FNYEAQ. The V segment lost 0 bases and the J segment 4 bases; nucleotides outside the gene matches: 10. The CDR3 protein is CASSLASAAGGVTGELFF. The CDR3 nucleotides are TGTGCCAGCAGCTTAGCGTCAGCGGCGGGAGGAGTCACCGGGGAGCTGTTTTTT.

J is TRBJ2-7 and V is TRBV28, with TRBD2 matching over 7 bases. Germline values: CDR1 MDHEN, CDR2 SYDVKM. The junction had 12 bases not matched to a gene; V was cut back by 7 bases and J by 3 bases. There are 15 residues in the CDR3. In DNA form, the CDR3 reads TGTGCCAGCACCCACCTCAAGGGAGGGATCTACGAGCAGTACTTC. This gives the protein CASTHLKGGIYEQYF.

There are many counts of this clone. The chain couples TRBV2 to TRBJ2-5; D unresolved. Germline CDR1 and CDR2: SNHLY and FYNNEI. The CDR3 has 13 amino acids. Trimming left V 7 bases short and J 1 base short, with 10 bases between. CDR3 nucleotide sequence: TGTGCCAGCAAGAGGCGGTTCCAAGAGACCCAGTACTTC. The encoded protein is CASKRRFQETQYF.

This clone was observed at least ten times. The rearrangement links TRBV5-6 to TRBJ2-1; D is ambiguous. Germline lookup yields CDR1 SGHDT and CDR2 YYEEEE. The V end lost 3 bases, the J end lost 9 bases, and 16 bases lay between the germline ends. The CDR3 contains 14 residues. For the CDR3, the DNA is TGTGCCAGCAGCTCGGGCCCCGCCGTTATTGAGCAGTTCTTC. This codes for CASSSGPAVIEQFF.

This clone was picked up many times. An end of the junction differs from the germline gene, which may be a read error. This chain joins TRBV28 and TRBJ2-5; a weak D match, TRBD1 (5 bases). The germline V gene encodes CDR1 MDHEN and CDR2 SYDVKM. This CDR3 has 13 amino acids. The CDR3 bases are TGTGCCAGCAATTTAGCAGGGATTGAGACCCAGTACTTC. Amino acid sequence: CASNLAGIETQYF. The full variable domain, rest sourced from reference TRBV28 and TRBJ2-5, is DVKVTQSSRYLVKRTGEKVFLECVQDMDHENMFWYRQDPGLGLRLIYFSYDVKMKEKGDIPEGYSVSREKKERFSLILESASTNQTSMYLCASNLAGIETQYFGPGTRLLVL.

This clone was observed many times. The J gene is TRBJ2-7, the V gene TRBV6-1; 11 nucleotides match TRBD1. The trim removed 10 bases at V and 2 bases at J, leaving 7 bases unmatched. The germline V gene encodes CDR1 MNHNS and CDR2 SASEGT. The CDR3 totals 14 residues. The CDR3 region is CATGGTGGTYEQYF. As DNA, the CDR3 is TGTGCCACAGGGGGGACAGGGGGTACCTACGAGCAGTACTTC.